What follows describes a single T cell receptor beta chain. Its specificity is not known. These data originate in a study of T cell repertoires in cytomegalovirus infection. Study information: Carrying CMV and the relevant HLA type showed in public TCR beta signatures.

V dropped 3 bases and J dropped 5 bases, with 10 bases sitting between them. The germline V gene encodes CDR1 DFQATT and CDR2 SNEGSKA (reference sequence). There are 13 residues in the CDR3. TCRdb re-derived calls from the reads in MiXCR, one entry per CDR3 protein. The data show roughly 700,000 distinct CDR3 sequences, approximately 33% seen once. Sequenced material: cultured PBMCs, taken from culture after CMV antigen stimulation. This receptor was identified in a human donor in good health (CMV status not recorded). Some clones in this sample may be carry-over from other donors' samples. The chain recombines TRBV20-1 with TRBJ2-2, with D unresolved. CDR3 sequence (DNA): TGCAGTGCTAGGAAGATGTGGACCGGGGAGCTGTTTTTT. Its translation: CSARKMWTGELFF.